This T cell receptor beta chain appears in the sequencing data of a study of post-analysis software for immune sequencing data. As for the study in general: Clinical courses comprised relapsing-remitting, secondary progressive and progressive-relapsing multiple sclerosis. Broader study findings: Analysis by F measure revealed that same-batch samples clustered strongly together. Significantly decreased normalized Chao1 diversity was recorded for multiple sclerosis patients relative to controls. TRBV5-6, TRBV5-1 and TRBV20-1 were among roughly five TRBV segments more frequent in patients than controls.

This CDR3 has 19 amino acids. CDR1 is SGHTA, CDR2 FQGNSA, per germline. The TCR beta cDNA libraries contained unique molecular identifiers. The yield from about 1 to 10 million T cells was roughly 500,000 cDNA molecules in total. TCRdb re-called the PCR reads with MiXCR, one entry per CDR3 protein. The sample holds about 810,000 distinct CDR3 sequences, under 70% seen once. Comments on this clonotype: Its target is not known. One end of the junction does not line up with germline, which may come from a read error.

The chain links TRBV7-2 to TRBJ2-3; TRBD2 agrees at 8 bases. The sequencing sample was made of blood. This TCR derives from a girl aged 10 to 17 with multiple sclerosis. In nucleotides, the CDR3 is TGTGCCGGCAGCTTACGGACTGGCTCGAGCGGGAGTGGGGCAGATACGCAGTATTTT. It encodes CAGSLRTGSSGSGADTQYF.